This T cell receptor beta chain was identified during a study of blood T cell repertoires in COVID-19. Across the study: COVID-19 samples from acute and convalescent phases originated in the United States, Italy and Spain.

In the source study's methods: Reference gene primers were amplified, and this amplification served to estimate nucleated cell counts. Measured with immunoSEQ multiplex PCR; TCRdb has only the in-frame clones, and not every one. V and J calls and clone size are as listed in that table; D and trimming were resolved from the DNA. The sample lists more than 100,000 clones; about 86% were seen once. Trimming removed 9 bases from V and 0 bases from J; junction bases left unmatched: 7. The germline V gene encodes CDR1 MNHEY and CDR2 SMNVEV (reference sequence). There are 14 residues in the CDR3. The sequence came from a woman aged 45 to 65 with active or convalescent COVID-19. V usage is TRBV27 and J usage is TRBJ2-7, with 8 bases matching TRBD1. The material sequenced was peripheral blood. The CDR3 is CARTGTGNSYEQYF. The CDR3 region has the DNA TGTGCCAGAACCGGGACAGGTAACTCCTACGAGCAGTACTTC.